The rows below give T cell receptor beta chains drawn from one sample of a study of blood T cell repertoires in COVID-19. Assay used: immunoSEQ multiplex PCR; TCRdb lists only in-frame clones, some missing. The sample lists around 280,000 clones, 85% to 90% occurring once. The sample was peripheral blood. These receptors all stem from a woman in her 30s with COVID-19, enrolled during active disease. Both conserved end residues are part of each CDR3. The D gene is left open where the match is weak. Some rows have no size entry. The others give once, few or many, or a class for an expanded clone.

D,size,V,J,DNA,CDR3
.,.,TRBV28,TRBJ1-2,TGTGCCAGCTTCAACAGGCTGGCCTATGGCTACACCTTC,CASFNRLAYGYTF
TRBD1,few,TRBV5-6,TRBJ2-7,TGTGCCAGCAGCTTGAGGCCAGGGGGATCCTACGAGCAGTACTTC,CASSLRPGGSYEQYF
.,.,TRBV11-2,TRBJ2-7,TGTGCCAGTGGACTTGCCTACGAGCAGTACTTC,CASGLAYEQYF
.,.,TRBV6-5,TRBJ2-1,TGTGCCAGCAGCCGGTTAAATGAGCAGTTCTTC,CASSRLNEQFF
TRBD1,.,TRBV7-9,TRBJ1-1,TGTGCCAGCAGCTTAGTCGGGACAGGTGGTGTAGCTTTCTTT,CASSLVGTGGVAFF
.,.,TRBV2,TRBJ2-7,TGTGCCAGCAGTTTACGCAGTGCCTACGAGCAGTACTTC,CASSLRSAYEQYF
.,.,TRBV7-2,TRBJ2-5,TGTGCCAGCAGCTTAGTAAACGCTGGGGGGGAGACCCAGTACTTC,CASSLVNAGGETQYF
.,.,TRBV30,TRBJ1-5,TGTGCCTGGACACCGGGAGAGTACCAGCCCCAGCATTTT,CAWTPGEYQPQHF
.,.,TRBV29-1,TRBJ2-7,TGCAGCGTTGAAGAGCTCCGGGGCGAGCAGTACTTC,CSVEELRGEQYF
TRBD2,.,TRBV29-1,TRBJ2-2,TGCAGCGTCGCGACTAGCGGGTTGGCCGGGGAGCTGTTTTTT,CSVATSGLAGELFF
.,.,TRBV7-2,TRBJ2-5,TGTGCCACCGGACGGGGTAAGGGTCAAGAGACCCAGTACTTC,CATGRGKGQETQYF
TRBD2,.,TRBV14,TRBJ2-7,TGTGCCAGCAGCCCTTTGACTAGCGGGAGACGCGAGCAGTACTTC,CASSPLTSGRREQYF
.,.,TRBV20-1,TRBJ1-2,TGCAGTGCTAGTGGAGGGACTAACTATGGCTACACCTTC,CSASGGTNYGYTF
.,.,TRBV5-1,TRBJ2-1,TGCGCCAGCAGTTGGGGACAGGGGGTAACTAGCGGGAGCTACAATGAGCAGTTCTTC,CASSWGQGVTSGSYNEQFF
TRBD1,.,TRBV5-1,TRBJ2-3,TGCGCCAGCAGCCCTAGGACAGGACTTTCCCCCACAGATACGCAGTATTTT,CASSPRTGLSPTDTQYF
.,once,TRBV30,TRBJ2-7,TGTGCCTGGGCCAGGTTTCACTACGAGCAGTACTTC,CAWARFHYEQYF
TRBD1,.,TRBV19,TRBJ1-1,TGTGCCAGTAGTGTCGATGACAGGGCCGCTGAAGCTTTCTTT,CASSVDDRAAEAFF
TRBD1,.,TRBV4-3,TRBJ1-2,TGCGCCAGCAGCCAGGGACAGGGAGGGTATGGCTACACCTTC,CASSQGQGGYGYTF
TRBD1,.,TRBV5-1,TRBJ2-2,TGCGCCAGCAGCCCGGGAGGGACAGGGGTTACCGGGGAGCTGTTTTTT,CASSPGGTGVTGELFF
.,.,TRBV5-4,TRBJ1-2,TGTGCCAGCAGCTTTGGCGGGACTCAACTTCGTGGCTACACCTTC,CASSFGGTQLRGYTF
.,.,TRBV5-4,TRBJ2-6,TGTGCCAGCAGCCTACAGGGGGCCAACGTCCTGACTTTC,CASSLQGANVLTF
.,few,TRBV6-1,TRBJ2-1,TGTGCCAGCAGTGCCGCACGGGGGTTAGGGAACAATGAGCAGTTCTTC,CASSAARGLGNNEQFF
.,.,TRBV20-1,TRBJ2-7,TGCAGTGCTAGTCCCCCCCCGACGGACATTTTCTCCTACGAGCAGTACTTC,CSASPPPTDIFSYEQYF